This T cell receptor beta chain was captured by sequencing in a study of early T cells in non-severe SARS-CoV-2 infection. Turning to the study itself: Bulk RNA taken from unsorted whole blood was sequenced, leaving chains unpaired.

Per the germline V gene, CDR1 is SGHAT and CDR2 is FQNNGV. Trimming stripped 0 bases from V and 4 bases from J, with 6 bases between. This CDR3 is built from 13 residues. In this sample, this clonotype turned up a few times. Tagging with unique molecular identifiers was applied to individual cDNA molecules. TCRdb redid the calling of the 5' RACE reads with MiXCR, one entry per CDR3 protein. The repertoire holds more than 85,000 distinct CDR3 sequences, roughly 15% seen once, with roughly 1.2% in the top ten. This TCR derives from an adult who was a healthcare worker with PCR-confirmed SARS-CoV-2 infection or an uninfected control (not recorded which). The V gene is TRBV11-2, the J gene TRBJ2-5; D gene uncertain. The sample comprised whole blood. CDR3 coding DNA: TGTGCCAGCAGCTTAGAGGATGCAGAGACCCAGTACTTC. It yields the protein CASSLEDAETQYF.